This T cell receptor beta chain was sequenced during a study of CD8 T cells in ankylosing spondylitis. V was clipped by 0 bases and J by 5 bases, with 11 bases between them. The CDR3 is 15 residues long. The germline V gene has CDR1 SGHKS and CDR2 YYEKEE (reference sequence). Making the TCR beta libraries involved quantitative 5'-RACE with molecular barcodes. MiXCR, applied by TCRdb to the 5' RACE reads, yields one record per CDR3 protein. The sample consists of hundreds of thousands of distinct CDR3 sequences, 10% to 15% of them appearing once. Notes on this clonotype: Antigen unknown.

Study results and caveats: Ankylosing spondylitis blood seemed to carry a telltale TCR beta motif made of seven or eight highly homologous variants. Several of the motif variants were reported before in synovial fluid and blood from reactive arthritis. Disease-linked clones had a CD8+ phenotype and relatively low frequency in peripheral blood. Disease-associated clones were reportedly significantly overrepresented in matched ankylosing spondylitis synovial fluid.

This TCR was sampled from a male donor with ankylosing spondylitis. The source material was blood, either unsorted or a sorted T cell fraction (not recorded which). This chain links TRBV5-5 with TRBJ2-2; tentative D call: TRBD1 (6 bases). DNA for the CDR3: TGTGCCAGCAGCTTGGTCGGCAGGGGAACCGGGGAGCTGTTTTTT. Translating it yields CASSLVGRGTGELFF.